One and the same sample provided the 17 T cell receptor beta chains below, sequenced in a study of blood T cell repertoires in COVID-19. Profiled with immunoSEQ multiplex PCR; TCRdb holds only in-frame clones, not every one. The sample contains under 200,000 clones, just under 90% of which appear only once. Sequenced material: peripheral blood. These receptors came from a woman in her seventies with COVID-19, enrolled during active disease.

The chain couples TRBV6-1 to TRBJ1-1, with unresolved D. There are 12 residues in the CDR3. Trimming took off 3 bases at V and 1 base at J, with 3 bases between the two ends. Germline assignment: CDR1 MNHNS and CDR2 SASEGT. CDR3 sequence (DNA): TGTGCCAGCAGTGACAGGAACACTGAAGCTTTCTTT. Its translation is CASSDRNTEAFF.

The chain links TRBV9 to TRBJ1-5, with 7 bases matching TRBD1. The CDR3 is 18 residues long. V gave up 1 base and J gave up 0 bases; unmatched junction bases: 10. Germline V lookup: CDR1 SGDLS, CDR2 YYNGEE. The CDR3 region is CASSVSGQETFSNQPQHF. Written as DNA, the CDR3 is TGTGCCAGCAGCGTATCCGGACAGGAGACTTTTAGCAATCAGCCCCAGCATTTT.

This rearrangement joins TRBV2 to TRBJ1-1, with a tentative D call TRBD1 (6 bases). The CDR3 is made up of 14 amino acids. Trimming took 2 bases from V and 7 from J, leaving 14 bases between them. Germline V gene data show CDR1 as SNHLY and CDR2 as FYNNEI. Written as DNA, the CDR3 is TGTGCCAGCAGTGAATGGGGGCTAGGGGTTGAAGCTTTCTTT. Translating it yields CASSEWGLGVEAFF.

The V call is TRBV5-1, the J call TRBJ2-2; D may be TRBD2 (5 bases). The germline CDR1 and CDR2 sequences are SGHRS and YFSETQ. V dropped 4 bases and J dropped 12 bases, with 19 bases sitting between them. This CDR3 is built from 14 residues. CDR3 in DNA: TGCGCCAGCAGCACGGACCCGGGGAGCTGGAAGCTGTTTTTT. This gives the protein CASSTDPGSWKLFF.

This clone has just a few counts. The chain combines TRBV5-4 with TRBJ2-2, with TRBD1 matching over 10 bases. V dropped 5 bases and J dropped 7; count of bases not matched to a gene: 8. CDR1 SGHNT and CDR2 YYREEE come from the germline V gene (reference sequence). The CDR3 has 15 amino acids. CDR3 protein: CASRAGTGVGGELFF. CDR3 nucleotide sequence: TGTGCCAGCAGAGCCGGGACAGGGGTAGGCGGGGAGCTGTTTTTT.

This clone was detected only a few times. In DNA, the CDR3 is TGTGCCAGCAGCTTATTTTCGGGTGAAGCTTTCTTT. Translated: CASSLFSGEAFF. The chain recombines TRBV7-2 with TRBJ1-1, with no clear D. CDR1 and CDR2 from the germline V gene are SGHTA and FQGNSA. This CDR3 has 12 residues. The germline V and J ends were trimmed by 2 bases and 7 bases, with 8 bases remaining between them.

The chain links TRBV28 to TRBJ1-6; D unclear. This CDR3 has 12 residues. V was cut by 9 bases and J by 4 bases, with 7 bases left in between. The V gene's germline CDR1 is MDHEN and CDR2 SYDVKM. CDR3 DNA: TGTGCCAGTGGGCTGTATAATTCACCCCTCCACTTT. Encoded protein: CASGLYNSPLHF.

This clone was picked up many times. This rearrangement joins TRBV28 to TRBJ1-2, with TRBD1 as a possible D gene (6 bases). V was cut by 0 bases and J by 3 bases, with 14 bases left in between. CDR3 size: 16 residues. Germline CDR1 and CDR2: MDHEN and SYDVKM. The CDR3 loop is CASSLWGAGVDYGYTF. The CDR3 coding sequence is TGTGCCAGCAGTTTATGGGGGGCAGGGGTTGACTATGGCTACACCTTC.

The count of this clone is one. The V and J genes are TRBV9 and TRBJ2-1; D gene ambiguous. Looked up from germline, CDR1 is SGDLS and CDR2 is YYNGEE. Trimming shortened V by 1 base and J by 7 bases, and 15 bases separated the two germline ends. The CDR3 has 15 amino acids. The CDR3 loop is CASSVLGGNRNEQFF. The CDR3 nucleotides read TGTGCCAGCAGCGTACTTGGCGGAAATAGGAATGAGCAGTTCTTC.

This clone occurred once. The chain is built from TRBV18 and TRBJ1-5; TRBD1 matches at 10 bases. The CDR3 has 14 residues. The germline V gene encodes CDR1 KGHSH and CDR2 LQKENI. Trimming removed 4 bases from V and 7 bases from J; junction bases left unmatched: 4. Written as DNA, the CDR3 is TGTGCCAGCTCACGGGACAGGGGAGAGCAGCCCCAGCATTTT. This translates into CASSRDRGEQPQHF.

Here the CDR3 DNA reads TGTGCCAGTAGCCTTTTCCGAGCTGGGGCCAACGTCCTGACTTTC. Protein product: CASSLFRAGANVLTF. The V gene is TRBV19, the J gene TRBJ2-6; no clear D gene. The CDR3 is 15 amino acids. CDR1 and CDR2 from the germline V gene are LNHDA and SQIVND (reference sequence). The V end was cut by 6 bases, the J end by 2 bases, with 11 bases between.

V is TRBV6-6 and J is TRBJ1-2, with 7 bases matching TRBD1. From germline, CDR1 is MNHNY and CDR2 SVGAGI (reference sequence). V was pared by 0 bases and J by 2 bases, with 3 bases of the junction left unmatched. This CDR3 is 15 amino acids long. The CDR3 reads CASSYSGQQNYGYTF. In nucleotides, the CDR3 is TGTGCCAGCAGTTACTCGGGACAGCAAAACTATGGCTACACCTTC.

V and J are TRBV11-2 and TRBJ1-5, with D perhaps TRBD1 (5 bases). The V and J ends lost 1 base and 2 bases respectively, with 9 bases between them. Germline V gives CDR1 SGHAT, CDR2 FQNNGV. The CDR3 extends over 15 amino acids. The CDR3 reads CASSLGTTGNQPQHF. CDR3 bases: TGTGCCAGCAGCTTAGGCACGACAGGCAATCAGCCCCAGCATTTT.

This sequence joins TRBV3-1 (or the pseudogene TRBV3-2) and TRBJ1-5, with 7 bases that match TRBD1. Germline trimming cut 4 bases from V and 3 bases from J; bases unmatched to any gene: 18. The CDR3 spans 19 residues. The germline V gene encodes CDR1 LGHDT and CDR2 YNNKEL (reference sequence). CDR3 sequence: CASSLTYPVPGQINQPQHF. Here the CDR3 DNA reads TGTGCCAGCAGCCTTACCTACCCAGTTCCGGGACAGATCAATCAGCCCCAGCATTTT.

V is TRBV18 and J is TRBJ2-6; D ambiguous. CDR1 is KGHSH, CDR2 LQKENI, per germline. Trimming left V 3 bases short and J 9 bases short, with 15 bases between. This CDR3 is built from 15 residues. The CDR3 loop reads CASSPTDAHDNVLTF. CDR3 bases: TGTGCCAGCTCACCTACAGACGCCCATGACAACGTCCTGACTTTC.

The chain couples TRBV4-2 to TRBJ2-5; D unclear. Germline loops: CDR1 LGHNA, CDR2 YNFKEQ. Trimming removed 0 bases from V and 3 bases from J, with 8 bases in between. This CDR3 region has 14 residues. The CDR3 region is CASSQDWREETQYF. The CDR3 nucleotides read TGTGCCAGCAGCCAAGACTGGAGAGAAGAGACCCAGTACTTC.

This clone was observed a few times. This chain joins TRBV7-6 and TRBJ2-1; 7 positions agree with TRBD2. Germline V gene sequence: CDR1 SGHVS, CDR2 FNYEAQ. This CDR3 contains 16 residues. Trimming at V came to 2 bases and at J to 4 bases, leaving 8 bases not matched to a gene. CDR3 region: CASSLSGTTSYNEQFF. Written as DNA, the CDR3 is TGTGCCAGCAGCTTATCCGGGACTACTTCTTACAATGAGCAGTTCTTC.